This entry describes one TCR beta chain. Its antigen is not identified. Investigators spread the genomic DNA of each subset evenly over several immunoSEQ plates. Some clones are missing from TCRdb's copy, which holds only in-frame ones; the method was immunoSEQ multiplex PCR. Here the sample spans around 550,000 clones, approximately 95% being singletons. Terminally differentiated effector memory CD45RA+ cells were left out of the naive CD8 fraction, which was CD45RO-negative and positively selected for CCR7. These data are taken from a study of shared clonotypes between healthy human individuals. Study-level results: Naive subsets generally exceeded memory subsets in estimated richness.

The germline V gene encodes CDR1 MDHEN and CDR2 SYDVKM. The CDR3 length is 11 residues. The specimen sequenced was naive CD8+ T cells sorted from blood. The origin of this receptor is a woman in her 30s in good health. This chain joins TRBV28 and TRBJ2-5; D is undetermined. The J call may be in error: the DNA end matches TRBJ2-7 better. The CDR3 region is CASTASYEQYF. The CDR3 nucleotides are TGTGCCAGCACCGCTAGCTACGAGCAGTACTTC.